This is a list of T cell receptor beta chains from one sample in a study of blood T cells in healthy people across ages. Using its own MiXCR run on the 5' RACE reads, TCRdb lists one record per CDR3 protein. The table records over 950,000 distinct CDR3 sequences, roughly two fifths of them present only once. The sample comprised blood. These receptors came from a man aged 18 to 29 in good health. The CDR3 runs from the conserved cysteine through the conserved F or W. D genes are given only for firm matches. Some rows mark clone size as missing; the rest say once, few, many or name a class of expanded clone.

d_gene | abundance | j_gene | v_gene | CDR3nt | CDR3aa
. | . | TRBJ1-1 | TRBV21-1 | TGTGCCAGCAGAATCGGGACAGCCTTCATGAACACTGAAGCTTTCTTT | CASRIGTAFMNTEAFF
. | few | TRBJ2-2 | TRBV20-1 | TGCAGTGCTAGTGGGTCGAACACCGGGGAGCTGTTTTTT | CSASGSNTGELFF
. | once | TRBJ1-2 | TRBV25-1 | TGTGCCAGCAGCTCCGTGGCGGGTGGCTACACCTTC | CASSSVAGGYTF
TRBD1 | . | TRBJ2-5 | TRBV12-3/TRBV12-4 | TGTGCCAGCAGTTTAGACCGGGACAGGAGGGAGACCCAGTACTTC | CASSLDRDRRETQYF
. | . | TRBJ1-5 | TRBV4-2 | TGTGCCAGCAGCCAAGAGCATAAAGGGGTTCAGCCCCAGCATTTT | CASSQEHKGVQPQHF
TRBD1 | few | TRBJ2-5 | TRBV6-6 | TGTGCCAGCAGTTACACAGGGGACGAGACCCAGTACTTC | CASSYTGDETQYF
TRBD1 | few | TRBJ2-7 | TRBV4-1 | TGCGCCAGCAGCCAAGATCGTTCCAGGGGGCTCTACGAGCAGTACTTC | CASSQDRSRGLYEQYF
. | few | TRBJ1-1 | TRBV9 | TGTGCCAGCAGCGTAGGAGGGCACACTGAAGCTTTCTTT | CASSVGGHTEAFF
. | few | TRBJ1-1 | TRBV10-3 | TGTGCCATCAGTGAGCCCAGGGGTATGGCGAACACTGAAGCTTTCTTT | CAISEPRGMANTEAFF
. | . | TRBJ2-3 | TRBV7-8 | TGTGCCAGCAGCTCGGTGATTCGAGATACGCAGTATTTT | CASSSVIRDTQYF
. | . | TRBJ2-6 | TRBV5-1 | TGCGCCAGCAGCTTGGAGTGGGCCAACGTCCTGACTTTC | CASSLEWANVLTF
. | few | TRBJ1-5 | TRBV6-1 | TGTGCCAGCAGTGAGGTCCGGTCTAGCAATCAGCCCCAGCATTTT | CASSEVRSSNQPQHF
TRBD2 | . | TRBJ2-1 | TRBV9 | TGTGCCAGCAGCGTCTCCGGGGGGATTTTTAGCTCCTACAATGAGCAGTTCTTC | CASSVSGGIFSSYNEQFF
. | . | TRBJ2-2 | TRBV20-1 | TGCAGTGCTCCGGGATCCGGGGACACCGGGGAGCTGTTTTTT | CSAPGSGDTGELFF
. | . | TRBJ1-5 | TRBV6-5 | TGTGCCAGCAGTTACGGCCTGGGCAATCAGCCCCAGCATTTT | CASSYGLGNQPQHF
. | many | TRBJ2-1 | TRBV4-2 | TGTGCCAGCAGCCAAGGGGTTAATGAGCAGTTCTTC | CASSQGVNEQFF
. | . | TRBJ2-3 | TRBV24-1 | TGTGCCACGGCCCCGGGACAAAACACAGATACGCAGTATTTT | CATAPGQNTDTQYF
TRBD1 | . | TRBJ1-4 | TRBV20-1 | TGCAGTGCTAACAGGGGAGCTGAAAAACTGTTTTTT | CSANRGAEKLFF
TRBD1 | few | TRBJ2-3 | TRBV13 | TGTGCCAGCAGCTTGGGACAGTCCAAAGATACGCAGTATTTT | CASSLGQSKDTQYF
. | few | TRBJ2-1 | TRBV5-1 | TGCGCCAGCAGCGACTCCCTTGGGAAATACAATGAGCAGTTCTTC | CASSDSLGKYNEQFF
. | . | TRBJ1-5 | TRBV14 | TGTGCCAGCAGCTACATCAGTGGGGGAAATCAGCCCCAGCATTTT | CASSYISGGNQPQHF
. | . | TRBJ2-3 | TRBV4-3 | TGCGCCAGCAGCGCACTCGGGTCGGCAGGGTATAGCGATACGCAGTATTTT | CASSALGSAGYSDTQYF
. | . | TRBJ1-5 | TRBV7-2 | TGTGCCAGCAGCTTAGGGTTGGGGCAGGGGCTTCAGCCCCAGCATTTT | CASSLGLGQGLQPQHF
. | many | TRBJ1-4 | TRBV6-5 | TGTGCCAGCAGTTACTCCCCCGGGGCGGGGGAAAAACTGTTTTTT | CASSYSPGAGEKLFF
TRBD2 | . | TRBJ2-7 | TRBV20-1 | TGCAGTGCTAGAATGGCCGGGACTAGCGGGAGGCTGGTCGAGCAGTACTTC | CSARMAGTSGRLVEQYF
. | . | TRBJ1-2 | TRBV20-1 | TGCAGTGCTAGAGGATGGACAGTTAACTATGGCTACACCTTC | CSARGWTVNYGYTF